This T cell receptor (beta chain) was recovered during a study of CD4 and CD8 cells across lung adenocarcinoma regions. TCRdb fed the PCR reads into MiXCR, producing one record per CDR3 protein. In the table there are 7,400 or so distinct CDR3 sequences, 40% to 55% of which are singletons. This CDR3 contains 16 residues. From germline, CDR1 is MGHRA and CDR2 YSYEKL. At least ten counts were recorded for this clonotype. Samples came from patients with localized non-small cell lung adenocarcinoma. Source material: CD4+ T cells from the margin of a lung tumor. The rearrangement links TRBV4-1 to TRBJ2-5, with D tentatively TRBD2 (6 bases). TRBJ2-7 explains the end of the DNA better; the J call may be wrong. This TCR came from a male donor with lung adenocarcinoma. The CD4 and CD8 labels of this study may be unreliable. DNA of the CDR3: TGCGCCAGCAGCTCGACCAATCGGGGCGGGGTTTACGAGCAGTACTTC. Protein sequence: CASSSTNRGGVYEQYF.